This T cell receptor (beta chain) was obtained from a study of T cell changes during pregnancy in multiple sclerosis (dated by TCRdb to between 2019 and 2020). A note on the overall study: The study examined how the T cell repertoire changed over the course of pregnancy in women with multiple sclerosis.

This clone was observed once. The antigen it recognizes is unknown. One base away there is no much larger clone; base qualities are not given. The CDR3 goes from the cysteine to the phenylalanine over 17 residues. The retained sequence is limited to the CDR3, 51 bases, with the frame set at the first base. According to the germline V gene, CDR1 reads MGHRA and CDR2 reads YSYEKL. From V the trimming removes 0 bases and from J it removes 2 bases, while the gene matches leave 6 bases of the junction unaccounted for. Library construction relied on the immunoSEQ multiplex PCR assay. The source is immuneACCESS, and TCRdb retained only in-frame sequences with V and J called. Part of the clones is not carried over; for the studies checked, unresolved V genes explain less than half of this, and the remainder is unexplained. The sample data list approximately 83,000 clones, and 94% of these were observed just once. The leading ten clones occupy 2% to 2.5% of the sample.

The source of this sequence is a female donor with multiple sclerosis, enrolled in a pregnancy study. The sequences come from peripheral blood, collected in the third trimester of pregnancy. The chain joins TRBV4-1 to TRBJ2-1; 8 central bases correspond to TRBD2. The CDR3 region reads CASSQEGGRSAYNEQFF. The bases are TGCGCCAGCAGCCAAGAGGGCGGGAGGAGTGCCTACAATGAGCAGTTCTTC.